Below, 5 T cell receptor beta chains from the same sample are listed, as sequenced in a study of PD-1 blockade in classical Hodgkin lymphoma. Documented time point: cycle 4 day 1 (C4D1), after less than 7 weeks of nivolumab. All patients experienced relapse after autologous stem cell transplantation, and brentuximab vedotin exposure was variable. Sequenced by immunoSEQ multiplex PCR; TCRdb stores in-frame clones only, minus some. The top ten hold over 15% of the sample, which has 75,000 to 95,000 clones, over 80% seen once. Material: peripheral blood mononuclear cells (PBMCs), obtained before the fourth cycle of nivolumab. The receptors here all came from a human donor with classical Hodgkin lymphoma.

V gene TRBV30 combines with J gene TRBJ1-4, with a tentative D call TRBD1 (5 bases). CDR3 size: 16 residues. Between the trimmed V and J ends, which lost 5 bases and 4 bases, there was a span of 20 bases. The germline V gene has CDR1 GTSNPN and CDR2 SVGIG (reference sequence). The CDR3 reads CAWGIRDGLFNEKLFF. The CDR3 coding sequence is TGTGCCTGGGGGATCCGGGACGGTCTTTTTAATGAAAAACTGTTTTTT.

The genes are TRBV2 and TRBJ1-1; perhaps TRBD1 as D (6 bases). Looked up from germline, CDR1 is SNHLY and CDR2 is FYNNEI. V was pared by 7 bases and J by 6 bases, with 24 bases between. CDR3 length equals 16 residues. CDR3 DNA: TGTGCCAGCACACAGGGACTGGGATTTGGAGAGGCTGAAGCTTTCTTT. Encoded protein: CASTQGLGFGEAEAFF.

The table lists this clone with a count of one. A read error may produce the germline difference seen at one junction end. The rearrangement joins TRBV25-1 to TRBJ1-1; no firm D call. This CDR3 spans 13 amino acids. Germline CDR1 and CDR2: MGHDK and SYGVNS. The CDR3 DNA follows: TGTGCCAGCAAGAGAGGTGGGGATACTGAGGCTTTCTTT. It specifies CASKRGGDTEAFF. Filled out from reference TRBV25-1 and TRBJ1-1, the complete variable domain reads EADIYQTPRYLVIGTGKKITLECSQTMGHDKMYWYQQDPGMELHLIHYSYGVNSTEKGDLSSESTVSRIRTEHFPLTLESARPSHTSQYLCASKRGGDTEAFFGQGTRLTVV.

V is TRBV7-2 and J is TRBJ1-1; possibly TRBD1 for D (5 bases). This CDR3 contains 12 residues. The germline V gene has CDR1 SGHTA and CDR2 FQGNSA. The V end lost 2 bases, the J end lost 11 bases, and 12 bases lay between the germline ends. Here the CDR3 reads CASSLQGTPAFF. Here the CDR3 DNA reads TGTGCCAGCAGCTTACAGGGAACGCCGGCTTTCTTT.

The CDR3 spells CASSFRSSGNEQYF. CDR3 sequence (DNA): TGTGCCAGCAGCTTCAGGTCTAGCGGGAACGAGCAGTACTTC. The V gene is TRBV5-6, the J gene TRBJ2-7, with TRBD2 matching over 9 bases. Looked up from germline, CDR1 is SGHDT and CDR2 is YYEEEE. The CDR3 sequence is 14 residues long. Trimming cost V 2 bases and J 5 bases; bases outside gene matches: 5.